One and the same sample provided the 10 T cell receptor beta chains below, sequenced in a study of cytomegalovirus exposure and HLA in healthy donors. It was with 60 Vbeta and 13 Jbeta primers that the PCR ran. The repertoire was sequenced with immunoSEQ multiplex PCR; TCRdb's copy has only in-frame clones and lacks some. Its table lists fewer than 45,000 clones. Specimen: PBMCs. The receptors were sampled from a woman aged 25 to 39 in good health and CMV-seronegative.

The chain couples TRBV6-6 to TRBJ2-7, with a tentative D call TRBD2 (6 bases). Germline CDR1 MNHNY, CDR2 SVGAGI (reference sequence). This CDR3 spans 15 amino acids. V was trimmed by 2 bases and J by 7 bases, leaving 18 bases between them. The CDR3 protein is CASSYRRDSSGEQYF. CDR3 DNA sequence: TGTGCCAGCAGTTACCGCCGGGACTCCTCCGGGGAGCAGTACTTC.

The chain is built from TRBV5-1 and TRBJ2-3; 7 bases match TRBD2. CDR1 SGHRS and CDR2 YFSETQ come from the germline V gene. J was trimmed by 4 bases and V by 0 bases; bases with no gene match: 5. The CDR3 runs 15 residues. In nucleotides, the CDR3 is TGCGCCAGCAGCTTGGTAAGGCTAGCGGCAGATACGCAGTATTTT. Translation gives CASSLVRLAADTQYF.

The rearrangement links TRBV4-1 to TRBJ1-2, with D maybe TRBD1 (6 bases). In germline, CDR1 is MGHRA, CDR2 YSYEKL. The V end lost 0 bases, the J end lost 4 bases, and 15 bases lay between the germline ends. This CDR3 is built from 16 residues. The CDR3 nucleotides read TGCGCCAGCAGCCAAGATCCTAGGACAGAAATCTATGGCTACACCTTC. The encoded protein is CASSQDPRTEIYGYTF.

The chain carries TRBV5-4 and TRBJ2-7, with D possibly matching TRBD2 (7 bases). V was clipped by 4 bases and J by 6 bases, with 23 bases between them. Germline loops: CDR1 SGHNT, CDR2 YYREEE (reference sequence). This CDR3 comprises 16 residues. The CDR3 DNA sequence: TGTGCCAGCAGCCCCACTAGGGGGTGGGAGGGCGGCGAGCAGTACTTC. This codes for CASSPTRGWEGGEQYF. The full variable domain, its missing parts supplied by reference TRBV5-4 and TRBJ2-7, is ETGVTQSPTHLIKTRGQQVTLRCSSQSGHNTVSWYQQALGQGPQFIFQYYREEENGRGNFPPRFSGLQFPNYSSELNVNALELDDSALYLCASSPTRGWEGGEQYFGPGTRLTVT.

The chain recombines TRBV4-1 with TRBJ1-2; D unresolved. This CDR3 is built from 15 residues. Germline V CDR1 and CDR2: MGHRA, YSYEKL. Between the trimmed V and J ends, which lost 0 bases and 3 bases, there was a span of 11 bases. The CDR3 loop reads CASSQEVGGDYGYTF. CDR3 nucleotide sequence: TGCGCCAGCAGCCAAGAGGTGGGCGGGGACTATGGCTACACCTTC.

V is TRBV30 and J is TRBJ2-1, with 7 bases identical to TRBD2. The V segment lost 0 bases and the J segment 5 bases; nucleotides outside the gene matches: 4. This CDR3 comprises 14 residues. Germline CDR1 and CDR2: GTSNPN and SVGIG (reference sequence). The CDR3 is CAWSVTSVDNEQFF. The CDR3 region has the DNA TGTGCCTGGAGTGTAACTAGCGTGGACAATGAGCAGTTCTTC.

This chain uses TRBV5-1 with TRBJ1-1; D gene uncertain. This CDR3 contains 13 residues. The germline CDR1 and CDR2 sequences are SGHRS and YFSETQ. The ends were cut back, 0 bases at V and 3 bases at J, with 6 bases in the middle. This CDR3 reads CASSLVSDTEAFF. In DNA form, the CDR3 reads TGCGCCAGCAGCTTGGTTTCGGACACTGAAGCTTTCTTT.

This chain links TRBV2 with TRBJ2-7; 8 nucleotides match TRBD1. Germline V gives CDR1 SNHLY, CDR2 FYNNEI. J was trimmed by 7 bases and V by 4 bases; bases with no gene match: 6. This CDR3 comprises 13 residues. CDR3 residues: CASSGVGDREQYF. CDR3 bases: TGTGCCAGCAGTGGGGTAGGGGACAGGGAGCAGTACTTC.

This chain links TRBV5-6 with TRBJ2-7; no definite D call. In germline, CDR1 is SGHDT, CDR2 YYEEEE. The V gene lost 0 bases and the J gene lost 7 bases, with 8 bases spanning the gap. This CDR3 has 12 amino acids. Here the CDR3 reads CASSLDLGEQYF. CDR3 in DNA: TGTGCCAGCAGCTTGGACCTCGGGGAGCAGTACTTC.

Turning to this clone: One junction end disagrees with the germline gene, perhaps due to a read error. The J gene is TRBJ2-3, the V gene TRBV5-1; 8 bases line up with TRBD1. The CDR3 length is 15 residues. CDR1 is SGHRS and CDR2 is YFSETQ in the germline V gene. The CDR3, as DNA: TGCGCCAGCAGCTCCGGGACAGGCAGCACAGATACGCGGTATTTT. Its protein product is CASSSGTGSTDTRYF.